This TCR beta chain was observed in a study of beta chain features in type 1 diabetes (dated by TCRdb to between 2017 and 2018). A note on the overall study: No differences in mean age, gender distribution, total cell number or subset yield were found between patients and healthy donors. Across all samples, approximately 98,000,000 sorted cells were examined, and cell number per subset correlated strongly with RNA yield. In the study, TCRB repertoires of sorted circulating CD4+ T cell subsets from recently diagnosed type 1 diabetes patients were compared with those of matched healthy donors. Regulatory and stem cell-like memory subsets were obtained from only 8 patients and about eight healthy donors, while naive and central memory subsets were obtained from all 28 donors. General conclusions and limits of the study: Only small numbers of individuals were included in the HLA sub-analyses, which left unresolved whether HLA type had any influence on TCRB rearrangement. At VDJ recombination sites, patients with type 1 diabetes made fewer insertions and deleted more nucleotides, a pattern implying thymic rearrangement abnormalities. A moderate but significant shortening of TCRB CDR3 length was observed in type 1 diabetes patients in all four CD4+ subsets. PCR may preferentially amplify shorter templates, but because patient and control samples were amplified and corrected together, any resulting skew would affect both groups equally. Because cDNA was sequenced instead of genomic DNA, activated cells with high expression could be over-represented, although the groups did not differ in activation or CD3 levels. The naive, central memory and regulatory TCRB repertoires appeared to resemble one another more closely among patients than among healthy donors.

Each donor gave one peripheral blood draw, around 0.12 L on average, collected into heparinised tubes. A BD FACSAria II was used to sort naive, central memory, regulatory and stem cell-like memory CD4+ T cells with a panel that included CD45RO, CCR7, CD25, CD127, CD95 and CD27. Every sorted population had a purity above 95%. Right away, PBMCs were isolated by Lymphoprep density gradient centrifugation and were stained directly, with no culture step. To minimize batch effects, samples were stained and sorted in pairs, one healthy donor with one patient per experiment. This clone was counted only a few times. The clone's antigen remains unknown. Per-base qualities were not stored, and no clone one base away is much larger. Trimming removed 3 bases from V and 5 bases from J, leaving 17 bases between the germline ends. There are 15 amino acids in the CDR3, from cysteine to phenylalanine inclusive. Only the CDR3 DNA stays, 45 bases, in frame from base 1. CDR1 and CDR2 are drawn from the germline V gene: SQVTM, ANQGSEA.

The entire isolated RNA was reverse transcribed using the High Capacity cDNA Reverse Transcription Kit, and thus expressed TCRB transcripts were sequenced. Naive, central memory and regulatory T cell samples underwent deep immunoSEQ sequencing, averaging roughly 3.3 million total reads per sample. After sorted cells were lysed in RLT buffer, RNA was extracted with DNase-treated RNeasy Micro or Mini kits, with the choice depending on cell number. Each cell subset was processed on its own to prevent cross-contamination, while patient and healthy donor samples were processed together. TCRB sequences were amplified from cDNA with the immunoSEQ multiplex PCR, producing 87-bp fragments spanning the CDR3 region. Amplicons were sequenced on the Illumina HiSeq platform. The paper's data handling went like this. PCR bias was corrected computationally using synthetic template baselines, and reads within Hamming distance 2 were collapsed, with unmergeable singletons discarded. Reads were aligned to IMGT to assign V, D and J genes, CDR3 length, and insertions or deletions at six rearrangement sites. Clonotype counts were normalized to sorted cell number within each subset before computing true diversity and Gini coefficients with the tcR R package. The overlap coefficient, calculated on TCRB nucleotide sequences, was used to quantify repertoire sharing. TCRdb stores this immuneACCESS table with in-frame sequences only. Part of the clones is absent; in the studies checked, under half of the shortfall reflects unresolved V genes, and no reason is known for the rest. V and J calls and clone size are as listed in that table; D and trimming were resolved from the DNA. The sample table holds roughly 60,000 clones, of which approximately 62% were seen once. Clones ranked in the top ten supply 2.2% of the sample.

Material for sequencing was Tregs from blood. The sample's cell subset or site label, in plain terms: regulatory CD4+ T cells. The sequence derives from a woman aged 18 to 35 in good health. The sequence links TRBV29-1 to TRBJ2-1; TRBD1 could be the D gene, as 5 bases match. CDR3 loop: CSVEGLWERNNEQFF. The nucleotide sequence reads TGCAGCGTTGAGGGGCTTTGGGAACGAAACAATGAGCAGTTCTTC.